The 5 T cell receptor beta chains below all came from one sample that was sequenced in a study of blood T cell repertoires in COVID-19. The protocol was immunoSEQ multiplex PCR, while the TCRdb copy is restricted to in-frame clones and leaves out a portion. The sample lists about 42,000 clones; around nine tenths were seen once. Sequencing used peripheral blood. Every receptor here comes from a human donor in a cohort sampled during active COVID-19.

The V call is TRBV7-2, the J call TRBJ1-2, with 7 positions matching TRBD1. This CDR3 has 17 residues. Per germline, CDR1 SGHTA and CDR2 FQGNSA. V was pared by 0 bases and J by 7 bases, with 14 bases of the junction left unmatched. The CDR3 DNA follows: TGTGCCAGCAGCTTAGCAAGAGCGGCAACCCCAGGGGGTGGCTACACCTTC. Its protein is CASSLARAATPGGGYTF.

The chain carries TRBV5-1 and TRBJ2-7, with D unclear. CDR1 is SGHRS and CDR2 is YFSETQ in the germline V gene. There are 13 residues in the CDR3. V was cut by 3 bases and J by 2 bases, with 9 bases left in between. The CDR3 sequence: CASSSWSTYEQYF. In DNA, the CDR3 is TGCGCCAGCAGCTCGTGGAGCACCTACGAGCAGTACTTC.

This rearrangement joins TRBV6-2 or TRBV6-3 to TRBJ2-7; TRBD1 agrees at 10 bases. This CDR3 has 16 amino acids. Germline values: CDR1 MNHEY, CDR2 SVGEGT. V gave up 0 bases and J gave up 2 bases; unmatched junction bases: 4. CDR3 bases: TGTGCCAGCAGTTACTCAACGGGACAGGGGCCCTACGAGCAGTACTTC. Amino acid sequence: CASSYSTGQGPYEQYF.

The V call is TRBV6-2 or TRBV6-3, the J call TRBJ2-7, with D perhaps matching TRBD2 (6 bases). The germline gives CDR1 MNHEY, CDR2 SVGEGT. The V and J ends lost 5 bases and 0 bases respectively, with 14 bases between them. The CDR3 spans 15 residues. CDR3 coding DNA: TGTGCCAGCAGTAACTTGGCGGGGTCCTCCTACGAGCAGTACTTC. It encodes CASSNLAGSSYEQYF.

V and J are TRBV11-2 and TRBJ2-7; D possibly corresponds to TRBD1 (5 bases). V was shortened by 5 bases and J by 3 bases, with 20 bases between the two germline ends. Germline lookup yields CDR1 SGHAT and CDR2 FQNNGV. The CDR3 has 16 residues. The CDR3 here is CASSPLRWGEDYEQYF. The CDR3 nucleotides read TGTGCCAGCAGCCCGCTTAGATGGGGCGAAGACTACGAGCAGTACTTC.